This passage covers 23 T cell receptor beta chains from one sample sequenced in a study of cytomegalovirus exposure and HLA in healthy donors. The table came from immunoSEQ multiplex PCR; TCRdb's copy has only in-frame clones and leaves some out. The repertoire consists of approximately 300,000 clones, with about nine tenths occurring once and the leading ten covering 0.95% to 1.5%. What was sequenced was PBMCs. Source of these receptors: a woman aged 25 to 45 in good health and CMV-seropositive.

CDR3 nucleotides: TGTGCCAGCAGCGTAGCTGGGGGACAGCCAAGCAATGAGCAGTTCTTC. Translation: CASSVAGGQPSNEQFF. The rearrangement uses TRBV9 and TRBJ2-1, with 7 nucleotides matching TRBD1. Germline assignment: CDR1 SGDLS and CDR2 YYNGEE. This CDR3 has 16 amino acids. V dropped 0 bases and J dropped 6; count of bases not matched to a gene: 9. Combining the CDR3 with reference TRBV9 and TRBJ2-1 gives the whole variable domain DSGVTQTPKHLITATGQRVTLRCSPRSGDLSVYWYQQSLDQGLQFLIQYYNGEERAKGNILERFSAQQFPDLHSELNLSSLELGDSALYFCASSVAGGQPSNEQFFGPGTRLTVL.

V and J are TRBV6-5 and TRBJ2-7; D is perhaps TRBD2 (6 bases). CDR3 size: 14 residues. Germline loops: CDR1 MNHEY, CDR2 SVGAGI. The V end was cut by 6 bases, the J end by 0 bases, with 12 bases between. The CDR3 DNA is TGTGCCAGCAGGGGTCTAGCGCCCTCCTACGAGCAGTACTTC. It specifies CASRGLAPSYEQYF.

The chain is built from TRBV2 and TRBJ1-3; weak D call: TRBD1 (5 bases). The V end lost 3 bases, the J end lost 2 bases, and 8 bases lay between the germline ends. CDR1 SNHLY and CDR2 FYNNEI come from the germline V gene. This CDR3 spans 14 amino acids. The CDR3 reads CASSDWGPGNTIYF. The CDR3 coding sequence is TGTGCCAGCAGTGACTGGGGCCCTGGAAACACCATATATTTT.

V is TRBV28 and J is TRBJ2-5; the match to TRBD1 covers 10 bases. There are 15 residues in the CDR3. Germline CDR1 reads MDHEN; CDR2 reads SYDVKM. The ends lost 6 bases at V and 9 bases at J; junction bases unmatched: 13. The CDR3 DNA follows: TGTGCCAGCAGCCTGACAGGGGGCAGGGAGGATGCCCAGTACTTC. This codes for CASSLTGGREDAQYF.

This chain connects TRBV5-1 to TRBJ2-7; TRBD2 agrees at 7 bases. The CDR3 runs 13 residues. The germline V gene encodes CDR1 SGHRS and CDR2 YFSETQ. Trimming cost V 4 bases and J 6 bases; bases outside gene matches: 7. The CDR3 loop reads CASSQLTSAEQYF. In nucleotides, the CDR3 is TGCGCCAGCAGCCAACTTACTAGCGCCGAGCAGTACTTC.

This rearrangement joins TRBV7-9 to TRBJ1-2, with D unresolved. CDR1 is SEHNR, CDR2 FQNEAQ, per germline (reference sequence). The V gene lost 5 bases and the J gene lost 8 bases, with 12 bases spanning the gap. This CDR3 has 12 residues. The chain's CDR3 is CASSMDPWGYTF. The CDR3 coding sequence is TGTGCCAGCAGCATGGACCCGTGGGGCTACACCTTC.

The rearrangement uses TRBV28 and TRBJ1-5; D call uncertain. Per the germline V gene, CDR1 is MDHEN and CDR2 is SYDVKM. This CDR3 is 16 amino acids long. Between the trimmed V and J ends, which lost 3 bases and 5 bases, there was a span of 17 bases. CDR3 sequence (DNA): TGTGCCAGCAGTTTTGAATTTGGGTCCAACCATCAGCCCCAGCATTTT. Amino acid sequence: CASSFEFGSNHQPQHF.

This clone occurred once. The chain links TRBV27 to TRBJ1-5; TRBD1 matches at 9 bases. V gave up 6 bases and J gave up 7 bases; unmatched junction bases: 7. CDR1 and CDR2 from the germline V gene are MNHEY and SMNVEV (reference sequence). This CDR3 is 14 amino acids long. CDR3 amino acids: CASRTGGKSQPQHF. The CDR3 bases are TGTGCCAGCAGAACAGGGGGCAAGTCCCAGCCCCAGCATTTT.

The V call is TRBV6-1, the J call TRBJ2-7; D is undetermined. V dropped 3 bases and J dropped 5 bases, with 11 bases sitting between them. This CDR3 region has 13 residues. Germline lookup yields CDR1 MNHNS and CDR2 SASEGT. The CDR3 protein is CASSDVEGHEQYF. The CDR3 coding sequence is TGTGCCAGCAGTGACGTGGAAGGACACGAGCAGTACTTC.

This clone was seen just once. The chain links TRBV10-3 to TRBJ2-1; D gene unclear. This CDR3 is 13 amino acids long. CDR1 is ENHRY, CDR2 SYGVKD, per germline. Trimming stripped 0 bases from V and 10 bases from J, with 10 bases between. This chain's CDR3 is CAISESGFHEQFF. As DNA, the CDR3 is TGTGCCATCAGTGAGTCGGGGTTTCACGAGCAGTTCTTC.

The rearrangement uses TRBV11-2 and TRBJ2-7, with D unresolved. V dropped 3 bases and J dropped 6 bases, with 12 bases sitting between them. The CDR3 extends over 13 amino acids. CDR1 and CDR2 from the germline V gene are SGHAT and FQNNGV. CDR3 residues: CASSFGFLGEQYF. DNA for the CDR3: TGTGCCAGCAGCTTCGGGTTCTTGGGCGAGCAGTACTTC.

This sequence joins TRBV4-3 and TRBJ2-7; TRBD2 aligns across 7 bases. The CDR3 covers 14 residues. The V gene end was trimmed by 0 bases and the J gene end by 5 bases; junction bases not matched to a gene: 4. The V gene's germline CDR1 is LGHNA and CDR2 YSLEER. CDR3: CASSQDWGGDEQYF. For the CDR3, the DNA is TGCGCCAGCAGCCAAGATTGGGGGGGAGACGAGCAGTACTTC.

The J gene is TRBJ2-2, the V gene TRBV4-1; TRBD2 matches at 10 bases. J lost 7 bases, V lost 4 bases, and 6 bases had no gene match. Germline CDR1 and CDR2: MGHRA and YSYEKL. The CDR3 extends over 15 amino acids. CDR3 in DNA: TGCGCCAGCAGCCGAGCGGGAGGGCCAATCGGGGAGCTGTTTTTT. Residues: CASSRAGGPIGELFF.

The chain couples TRBV30 to TRBJ2-1; 11 nucleotides agree with TRBD2. Trimming cost V 8 bases and J 5 bases; bases outside gene matches: 14. The CDR3 is 16 amino acids. Germline CDR1 GTSNPN, CDR2 SVGIG (reference sequence). The CDR3 DNA sequence: TGTGCCCACGATACGTGGACTAGCGGGTATAACAATGAGCAGTTCTTC. This codes for CAHDTWTSGYNNEQFF.

The count of this clone is one. The rearrangement uses TRBV15 and TRBJ2-3; a possible D gene is TRBD2 (5 bases). The CDR3 is 13 amino acids. Trimming pared 5 bases from V and 6 bases from J, leaving 12 bases between. Germline CDR1 and CDR2: LNHNV and YYDKDF (reference sequence). CDR3: CATSAPGEDTQYF. The CDR3 coding sequence is TGTGCCACCAGCGCCCCTGGGGAGGATACGCAGTATTTT.

The chain joins TRBV9 to TRBJ2-5; 13 bases line up with TRBD2. With V trimmed by 4 bases and J by 4 bases, 7 bases remained unmatched. Germline CDR1 and CDR2: SGDLS and YYNGEE. The CDR3 runs 16 residues. CDR3 nucleotides: TGTGCCAGCAGCATTGGACTAGCGGGAGACGGAGAGACCCAGTACTTC. It specifies CASSIGLAGDGETQYF.

The V call is TRBV7-2, the J call TRBJ2-7; 8 bases match TRBD1. The germline gives CDR1 SGHTA, CDR2 FQGNSA. After removal of 0 bases from V and 1 base from J, the junction contained 17 bases not matched to a gene. The CDR3 spans 20 residues. CDR3 residues: CASSLARATLDRGRSYEQYF. CDR3 sequence (DNA): TGTGCCAGCAGCTTAGCTCGGGCCACCCTCGACAGGGGTCGTTCCTACGAGCAGTACTTC. The variable domain in full, completed from reference TRBV7-2 and TRBJ2-7, reads GAGVSQSPSNKVTEKGKDVELRCDPISGHTALYWYRQSLGQGLEFLIYFQGNSAPDKSGLPSDRFSAERTGGSVSTLTIQRTQQEDSAVYLCASSLARATLDRGRSYEQYFGPGTRLTVT.

This sequence joins TRBV9 and TRBJ1-5; TRBD1 agrees at 7 bases. CDR1 is SGDLS, CDR2 YYNGEE, per germline. The CDR3 contains 15 residues. V shed 4 bases, J shed 4 bases, and the junction held 8 bases outside the gene matches. As DNA, the CDR3 is TGTGCCAGCAGCCTTGGGACAGCCAAAAATCAGCCCCAGCATTTT. Translation gives CASSLGTAKNQPQHF.

This chain links TRBV7-6 with TRBJ1-2; no definite D call. CDR3 length: 13 amino acids. CDR1 is SGHVS, CDR2 FNYEAQ, per germline. Trimming removed 5 bases at V and 4 bases at J, with 11 bases between. DNA of the CDR3: TGTGCCAGCAGCCCTGGTCGGGGCTATGGCTACACCTTC. Protein: CASSPGRGYGYTF.

This clone was observed many times. The chain links TRBV18 to TRBJ1-5; D not certain. Trimming shortened V by 1 base and J by 2 bases, and 9 bases separated the two germline ends. CDR3 size: 15 residues. CDR1 is KGHSH, CDR2 LQKENI, per germline. The CDR3 DNA follows: TGTGCCAGCTCACCACAGGGCGGTCGCAATCAGCCCCAGCATTTT. Its translation: CASSPQGGRNQPQHF.

This CDR3 is CATSKDTTAEAFF. CDR3 bases: TGTGCCACCAGCAAAGATACCACAGCTGAAGCTTTCTTT. This rearrangement joins TRBV15 to TRBJ1-1; D gene uncertain. The V and J ends lost 4 bases and 6 bases respectively, with 12 bases between them. Germline V gene data show CDR1 as LNHNV and CDR2 as YYDKDF (reference sequence). The CDR3 runs to 13 residues.

To note about this clone: This sample also contains other DNA sequences that code for the same CDR3. The V gene is TRBV4-1, the J gene TRBJ1-1; D gene uncertain. The CDR3 is 14 amino acids. The ends were cut back, 0 bases at V and 1 base at J, with 6 bases in the middle. The V gene's germline CDR1 is MGHRA and CDR2 YSYEKL. As DNA, the CDR3 is TGCGCCAGCAGCCAAGATCCGGGGAACACTGAAGCTTTCTTT. It encodes CASSQDPGNTEAFF.

In its sample, this clone was seen a few times. The chain couples TRBV30 to TRBJ1-1, with TRBD1 as a possible D gene (5 bases). Between the trimmed V and J ends, which lost 2 bases and 0 bases, there was a span of 10 bases. The CDR3 contains 14 residues. CDR1 and CDR2 from the germline V gene are GTSNPN and SVGIG (reference sequence). As DNA, the CDR3 is TGTGCCTGGAGTACCGTGGGGGTGAACACTGAAGCTTTCTTT. The encoded protein is CAWSTVGVNTEAFF.